This T cell receptor (beta chain) originates from a study of technical replicates of blood from a few donors. Sequenced by immunoSEQ multiplex PCR; TCRdb stores in-frame clones only, minus some. The sample comprises more than 90,000 clones, around 95% of which are singletons, and about 0.21% rests with the top ten. This CDR3 comprises 15 residues. V was clipped by 3 bases and J by 2 bases; unmatched bases: 2. Per germline, CDR1 SGDLS and CDR2 YYNGEE. This chain joins TRBV9 and TRBJ2-1, with 10 bases identical to TRBD2. The source of this sequence is a human donor in good health. What was sequenced was T cells isolated from PBMCs. CDR3 sequence (DNA): TGTGCCAGCAGCGGTAGCGGGAGGCCCTACAATGAGCAGTTCTTC. Protein: CASSGSGRPYNEQFF. The variable domain in full, with the rest retrieved from reference TRBV9 and TRBJ2-1, is DSGVTQTPKHLITATGQRVTLRCSPRSGDLSVYWYQQSLDQGLQFLIQYYNGEERAKGNILERFSAQQFPDLHSELNLSSLELGDSALYFCASSGSGRPYNEQFFGPGTRLTVL.